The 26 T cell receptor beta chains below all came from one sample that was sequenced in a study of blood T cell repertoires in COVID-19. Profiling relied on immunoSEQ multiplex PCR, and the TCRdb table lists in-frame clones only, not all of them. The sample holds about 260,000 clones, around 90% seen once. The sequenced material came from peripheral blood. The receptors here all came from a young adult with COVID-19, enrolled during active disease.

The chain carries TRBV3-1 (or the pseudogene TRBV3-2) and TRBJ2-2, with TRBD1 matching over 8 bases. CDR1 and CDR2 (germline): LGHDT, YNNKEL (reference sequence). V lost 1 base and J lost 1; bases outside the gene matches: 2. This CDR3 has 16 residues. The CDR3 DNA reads TGTGCCAGCAGCCAAGCGGGACAGGTGAACACCGGGGAGCTGTTTTTT. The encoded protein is CASSQAGQVNTGELFF.

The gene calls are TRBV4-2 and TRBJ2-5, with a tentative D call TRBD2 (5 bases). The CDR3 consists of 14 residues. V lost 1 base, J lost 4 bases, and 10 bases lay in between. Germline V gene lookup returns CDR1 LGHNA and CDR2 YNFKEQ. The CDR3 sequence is CASSQAEGLETQYF. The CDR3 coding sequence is TGTGCCAGCAGCCAAGCCGAGGGATTAGAGACCCAGTACTTC.

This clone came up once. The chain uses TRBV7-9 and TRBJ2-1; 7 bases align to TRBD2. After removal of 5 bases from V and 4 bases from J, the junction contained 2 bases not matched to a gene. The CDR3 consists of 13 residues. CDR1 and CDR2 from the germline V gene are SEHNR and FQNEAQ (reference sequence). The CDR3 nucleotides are TGTGCCAGCAGCCCCGGGGGGTACAATGAGCAGTTCTTC. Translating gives CASSPGGYNEQFF.

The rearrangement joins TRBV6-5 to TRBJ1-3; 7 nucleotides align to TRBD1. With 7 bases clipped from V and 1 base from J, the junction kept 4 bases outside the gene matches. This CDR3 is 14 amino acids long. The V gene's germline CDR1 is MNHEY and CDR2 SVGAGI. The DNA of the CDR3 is TGTGCCAGCATAAGACAGGGATCTGGAAACACCATATATTTT. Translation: CASIRQGSGNTIYF.

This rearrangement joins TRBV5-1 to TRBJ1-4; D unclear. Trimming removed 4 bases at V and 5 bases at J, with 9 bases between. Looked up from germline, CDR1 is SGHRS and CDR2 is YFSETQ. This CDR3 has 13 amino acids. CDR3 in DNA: TGCGCCAGCAGCGAGGGCCTAAATGAAAAACTGTTTTTT. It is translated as CASSEGLNEKLFF. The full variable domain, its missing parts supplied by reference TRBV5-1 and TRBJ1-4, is KAGVTQTPRYLIKTRGQQVTLSCSPISGHRSVSWYQQTPGQGLQFLFEYFSETQRNKGNFPGRFSGRQFSNSRSEMNVSTLELGDSALYLCASSEGLNEKLFFGSGTQLSVL.

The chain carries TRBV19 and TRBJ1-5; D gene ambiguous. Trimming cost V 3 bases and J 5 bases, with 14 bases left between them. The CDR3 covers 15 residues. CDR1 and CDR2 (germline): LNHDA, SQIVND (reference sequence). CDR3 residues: CASSIEWQVDQPQHF. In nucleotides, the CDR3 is TGTGCCAGTAGTATCGAATGGCAGGTGGATCAGCCCCAGCATTTT.

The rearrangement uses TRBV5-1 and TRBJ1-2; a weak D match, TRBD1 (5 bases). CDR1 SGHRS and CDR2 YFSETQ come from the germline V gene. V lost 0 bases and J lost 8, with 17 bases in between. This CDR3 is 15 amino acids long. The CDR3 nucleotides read TGCGCCAGCAGCTTGGATTTAGGGGTAGAAGGGGGCTACACCTTC. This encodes CASSLDLGVEGGYTF.

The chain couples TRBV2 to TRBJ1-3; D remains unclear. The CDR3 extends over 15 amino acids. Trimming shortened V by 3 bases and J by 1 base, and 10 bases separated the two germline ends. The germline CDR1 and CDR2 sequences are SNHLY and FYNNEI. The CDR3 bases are TGTGCCAGCAGTGAGCTAGGTATTTCTGGAAACACCATATATTTT. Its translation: CASSELGISGNTIYF.

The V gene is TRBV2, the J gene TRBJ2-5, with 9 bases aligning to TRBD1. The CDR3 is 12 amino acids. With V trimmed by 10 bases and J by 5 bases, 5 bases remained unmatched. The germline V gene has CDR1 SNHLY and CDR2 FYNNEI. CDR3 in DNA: TGTGCCAACAGGGGGCGGAGCGAGACCCAGTACTTC. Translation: CANRGRSETQYF. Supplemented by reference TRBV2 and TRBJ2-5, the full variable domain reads EPEVTQTPSHQVTQMGQEVILRCVPISNHLYFYWYRQILGQKVEFLVSFYNNEISEKSEIFDDQFSVERPDGSNFTLKIRSTKLEDSAMYFCANRGRSETQYFGPGTRLLVL.

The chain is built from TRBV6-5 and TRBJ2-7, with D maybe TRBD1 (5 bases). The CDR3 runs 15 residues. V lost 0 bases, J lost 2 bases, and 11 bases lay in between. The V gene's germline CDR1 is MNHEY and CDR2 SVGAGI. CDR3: CASSYSPQGPYEQYF. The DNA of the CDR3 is TGTGCCAGCAGTTACTCGCCGCAGGGCCCCTACGAGCAGTACTTC.

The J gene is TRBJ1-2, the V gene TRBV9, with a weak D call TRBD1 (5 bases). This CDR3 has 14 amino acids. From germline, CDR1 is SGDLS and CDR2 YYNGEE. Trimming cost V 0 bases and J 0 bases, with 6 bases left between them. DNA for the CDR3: TGTGCCAGCAGCGTAGAGGGGTCTAACTATGGCTACACCTTC. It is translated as CASSVEGSNYGYTF.

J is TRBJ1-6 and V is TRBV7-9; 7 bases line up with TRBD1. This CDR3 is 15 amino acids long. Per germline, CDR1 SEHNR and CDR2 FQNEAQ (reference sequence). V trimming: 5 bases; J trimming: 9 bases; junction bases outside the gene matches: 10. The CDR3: CASSQTTGDGSPLHF. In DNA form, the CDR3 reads TGTGCCAGCAGCCAAACAACAGGGGATGGTTCACCCCTCCACTTT.

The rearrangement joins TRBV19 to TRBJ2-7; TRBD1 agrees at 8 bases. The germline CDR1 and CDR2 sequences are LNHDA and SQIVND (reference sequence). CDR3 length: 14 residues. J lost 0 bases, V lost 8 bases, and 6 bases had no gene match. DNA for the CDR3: TGTGCCAGTTCAAGGACAGGGAGCTCCTACGAGCAGTACTTC. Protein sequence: CASSRTGSSYEQYF.

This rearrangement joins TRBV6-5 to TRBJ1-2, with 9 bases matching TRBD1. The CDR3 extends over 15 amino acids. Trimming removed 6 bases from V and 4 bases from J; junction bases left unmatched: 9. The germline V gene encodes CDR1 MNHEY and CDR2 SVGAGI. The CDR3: CASRSGTGSSYGYTF. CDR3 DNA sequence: TGTGCCAGCAGGTCCGGGACAGGGTCTAGCTATGGCTACACCTTC.

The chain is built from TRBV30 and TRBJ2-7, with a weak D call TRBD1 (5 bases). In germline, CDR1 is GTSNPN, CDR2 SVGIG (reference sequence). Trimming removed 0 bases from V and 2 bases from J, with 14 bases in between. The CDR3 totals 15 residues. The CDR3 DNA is TGTGCCTGGAGTGTCGGTTCGGCAGGGACCTACGAGCAGTACTTC. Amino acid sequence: CAWSVGSAGTYEQYF.

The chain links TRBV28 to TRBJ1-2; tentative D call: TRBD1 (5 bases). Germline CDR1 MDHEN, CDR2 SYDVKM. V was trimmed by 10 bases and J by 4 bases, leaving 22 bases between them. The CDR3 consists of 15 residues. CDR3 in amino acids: CATSPLWGAGYGYTF. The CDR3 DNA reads TGTGCCACCAGCCCCCTCTGGGGCGCCGGCTATGGCTACACCTTC.

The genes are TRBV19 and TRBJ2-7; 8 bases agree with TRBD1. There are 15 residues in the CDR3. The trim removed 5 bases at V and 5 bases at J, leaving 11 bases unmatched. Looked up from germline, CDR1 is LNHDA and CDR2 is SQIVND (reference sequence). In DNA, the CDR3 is TGTGCCAGTAGTCCTAGGACAGGGTTGGGCCACGAGCAGTACTTC. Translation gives CASSPRTGLGHEQYF.

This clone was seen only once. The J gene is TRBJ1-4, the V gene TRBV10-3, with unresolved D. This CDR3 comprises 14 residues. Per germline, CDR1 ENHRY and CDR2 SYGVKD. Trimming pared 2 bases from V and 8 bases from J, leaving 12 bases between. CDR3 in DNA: TGTGCCATCAGTGAGGCGCGGGATGGCGAAAAACTGTTTTTT. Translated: CAISEARDGEKLFF.

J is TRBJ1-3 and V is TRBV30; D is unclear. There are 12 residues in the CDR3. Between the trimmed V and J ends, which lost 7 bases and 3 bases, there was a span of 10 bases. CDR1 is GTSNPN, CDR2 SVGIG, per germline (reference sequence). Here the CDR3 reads CALSLGGNTIYF. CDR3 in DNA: TGTGCCTTATCCCTCGGTGGAAACACCATATATTTT.

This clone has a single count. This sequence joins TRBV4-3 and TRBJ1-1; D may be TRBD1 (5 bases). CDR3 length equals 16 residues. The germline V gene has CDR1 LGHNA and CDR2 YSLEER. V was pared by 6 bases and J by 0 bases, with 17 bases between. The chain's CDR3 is CASSLGGGYMNTEAFF. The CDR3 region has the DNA TGCGCCAGCAGTCTCGGGGGGGGTTACATGAACACTGAAGCTTTCTTT.

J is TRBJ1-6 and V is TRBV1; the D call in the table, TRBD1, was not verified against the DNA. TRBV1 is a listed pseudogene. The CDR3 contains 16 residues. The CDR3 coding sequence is TGCACCAGCAGCCACAACAGGGATGGTTGCGGTTCACCCCTCCACTTT. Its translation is CTSSHNRDGCGSPLHF.

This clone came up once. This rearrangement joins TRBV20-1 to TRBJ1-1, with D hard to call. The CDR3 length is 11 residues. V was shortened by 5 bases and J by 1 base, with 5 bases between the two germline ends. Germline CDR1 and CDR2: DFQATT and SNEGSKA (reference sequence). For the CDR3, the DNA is TGCAGTGCTGGCTGGAACACTGAAGCTTTCTTT. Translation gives CSAGWNTEAFF.

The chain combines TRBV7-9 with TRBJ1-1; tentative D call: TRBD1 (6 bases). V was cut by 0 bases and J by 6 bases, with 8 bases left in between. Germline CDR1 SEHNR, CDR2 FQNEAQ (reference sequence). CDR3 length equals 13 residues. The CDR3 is CASSLAGQSEAFF. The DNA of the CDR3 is TGTGCCAGCAGCTTAGCCGGACAGTCTGAAGCTTTCTTT.

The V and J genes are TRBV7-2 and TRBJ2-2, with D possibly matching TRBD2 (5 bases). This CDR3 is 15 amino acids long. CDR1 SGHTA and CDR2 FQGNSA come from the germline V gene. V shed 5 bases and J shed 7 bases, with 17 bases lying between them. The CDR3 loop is CASSPTGRLIGELFF. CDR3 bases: TGTGCCAGCAGCCCGACGGGAAGATTGATCGGGGAGCTGTTTTTT.

For the CDR3, the DNA is TGTGCCAGTAGTATCATGGGACAGGGGAATCAGCCCCAGCATTTT. Its translation is CASSIMGQGNQPQHF. The chain has TRBV19 and TRBJ1-5, with 10 bases matching TRBD1. This CDR3 comprises 15 residues. After removal of 3 bases from V and 4 bases from J, the junction contained 3 bases not matched to a gene. In germline, CDR1 is LNHDA, CDR2 SQIVND (reference sequence).

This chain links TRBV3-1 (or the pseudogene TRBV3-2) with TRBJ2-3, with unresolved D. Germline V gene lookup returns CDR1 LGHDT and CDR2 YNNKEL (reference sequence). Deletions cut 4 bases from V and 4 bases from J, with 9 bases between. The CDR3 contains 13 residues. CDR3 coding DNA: TGTGCCAGCAGCCTCGACCGGGCAGATACGCAGTATTTT. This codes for CASSLDRADTQYF.